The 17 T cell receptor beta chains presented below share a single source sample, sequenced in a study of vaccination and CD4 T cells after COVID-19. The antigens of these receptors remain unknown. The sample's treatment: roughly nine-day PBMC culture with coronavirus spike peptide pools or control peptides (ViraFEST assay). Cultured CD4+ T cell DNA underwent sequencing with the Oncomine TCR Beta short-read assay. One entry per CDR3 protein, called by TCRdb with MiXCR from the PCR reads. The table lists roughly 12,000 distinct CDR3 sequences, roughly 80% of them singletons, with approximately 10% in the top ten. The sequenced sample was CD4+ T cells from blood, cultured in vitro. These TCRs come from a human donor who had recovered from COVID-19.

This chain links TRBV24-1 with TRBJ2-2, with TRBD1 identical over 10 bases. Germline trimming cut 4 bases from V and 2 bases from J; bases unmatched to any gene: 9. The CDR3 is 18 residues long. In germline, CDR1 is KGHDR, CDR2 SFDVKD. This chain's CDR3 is CATSETVGDRGNTGELFF. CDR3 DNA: TGTGCCACCAGTGAGACCGTTGGGGACAGGGGAAACACCGGGGAGCTGTTTTTT.

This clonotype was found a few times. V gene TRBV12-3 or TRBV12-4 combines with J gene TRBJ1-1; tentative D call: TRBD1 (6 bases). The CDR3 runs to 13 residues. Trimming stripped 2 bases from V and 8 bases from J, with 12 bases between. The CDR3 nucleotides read TGTGCCAGCAGTTTAATGGGGGCCGGCGAAGCTTTCTTT. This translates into CASSLMGAGEAFF.

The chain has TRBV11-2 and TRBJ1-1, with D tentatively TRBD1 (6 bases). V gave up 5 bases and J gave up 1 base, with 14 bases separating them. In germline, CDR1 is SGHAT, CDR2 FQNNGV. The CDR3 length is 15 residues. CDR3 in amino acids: CASSLSGAPNTEAFF. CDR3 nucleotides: TGTGCCAGCAGCCTCTCGGGGGCACCGAACACTGAAGCTTTCTTT. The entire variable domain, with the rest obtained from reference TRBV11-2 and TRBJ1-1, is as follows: EAGVAQSPRYKIIEKRQSVAFWCNPISGHATLYWYQQILGQGPKLLIQFQNNGVVDDSQLPKDRFSAERLKGVDSTLKIQPAKLEDSAVYLCASSLSGAPNTEAFFGQGTRLTVV.

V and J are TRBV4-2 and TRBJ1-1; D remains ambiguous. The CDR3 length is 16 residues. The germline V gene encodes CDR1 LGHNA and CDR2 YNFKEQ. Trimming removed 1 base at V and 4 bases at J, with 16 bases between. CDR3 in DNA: TGTGCCAGCAGCCAAGGGTCCTCTGCCTTATCCACTGAAGCTTTCTTT. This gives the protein CASSQGSSALSTEAFF.

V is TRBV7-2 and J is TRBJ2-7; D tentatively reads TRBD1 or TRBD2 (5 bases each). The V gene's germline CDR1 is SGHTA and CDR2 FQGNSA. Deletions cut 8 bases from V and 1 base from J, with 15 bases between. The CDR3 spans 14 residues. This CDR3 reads CASAEQGGSYEQYF. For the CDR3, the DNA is TGTGCCAGCGCAGAGCAGGGCGGGTCCTACGAGCAGTACTTC.

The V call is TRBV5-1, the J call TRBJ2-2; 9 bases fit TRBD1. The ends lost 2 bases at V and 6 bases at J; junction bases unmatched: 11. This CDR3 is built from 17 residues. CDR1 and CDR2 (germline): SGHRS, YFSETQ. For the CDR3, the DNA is TGCGCCAGCAGCTTCCGCACCGGGACAGGGTCTGCCGGGGAGCTGTTTTTT. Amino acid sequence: CASSFRTGTGSAGELFF. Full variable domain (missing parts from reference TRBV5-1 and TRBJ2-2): KAGVTQTPRYLIKTRGQQVTLSCSPISGHRSVSWYQQTPGQGLQFLFEYFSETQRNKGNFPGRFSGRQFSNSRSEMNVSTLELGDSALYLCASSFRTGTGSAGELFFGEGSRLTVL.

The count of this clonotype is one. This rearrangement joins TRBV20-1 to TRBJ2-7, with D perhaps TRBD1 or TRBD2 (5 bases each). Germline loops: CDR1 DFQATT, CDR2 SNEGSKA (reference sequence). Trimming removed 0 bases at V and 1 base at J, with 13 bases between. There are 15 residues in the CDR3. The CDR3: CSARDYGTSSYEQYF. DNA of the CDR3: TGCAGTGCTAGAGATTACGGGACGTCATCCTACGAGCAGTACTTC.

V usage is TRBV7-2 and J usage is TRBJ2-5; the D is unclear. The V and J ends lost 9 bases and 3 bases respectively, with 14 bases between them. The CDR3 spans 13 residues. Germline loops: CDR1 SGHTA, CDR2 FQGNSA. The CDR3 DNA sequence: TGTGCCAGTACCATAAGGGTGGAAGAGACCCAGTACTTC. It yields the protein CASTIRVEETQYF.

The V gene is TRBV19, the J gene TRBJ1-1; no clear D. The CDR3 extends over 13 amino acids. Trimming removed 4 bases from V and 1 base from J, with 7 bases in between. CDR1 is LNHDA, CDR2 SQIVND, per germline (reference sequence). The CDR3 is CASSKETNTEAFF. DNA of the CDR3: TGTGCCAGTAGTAAGGAGACGAACACTGAAGCTTTCTTT.

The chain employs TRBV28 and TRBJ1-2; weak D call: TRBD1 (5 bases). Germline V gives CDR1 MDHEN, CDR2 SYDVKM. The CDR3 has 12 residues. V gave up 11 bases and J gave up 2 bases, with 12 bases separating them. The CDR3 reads CAGGKGNYGYTF. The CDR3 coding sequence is TGTGCCGGGGGAAAAGGGAACTATGGCTACACCTTC.

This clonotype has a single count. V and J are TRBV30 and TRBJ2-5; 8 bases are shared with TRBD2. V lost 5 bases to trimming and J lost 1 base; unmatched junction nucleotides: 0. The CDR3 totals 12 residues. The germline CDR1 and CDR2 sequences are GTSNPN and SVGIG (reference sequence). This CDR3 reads CAWGLAQETQYF. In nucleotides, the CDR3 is TGTGCCTGGGGACTAGCCCAAGAGACCCAGTACTTC.

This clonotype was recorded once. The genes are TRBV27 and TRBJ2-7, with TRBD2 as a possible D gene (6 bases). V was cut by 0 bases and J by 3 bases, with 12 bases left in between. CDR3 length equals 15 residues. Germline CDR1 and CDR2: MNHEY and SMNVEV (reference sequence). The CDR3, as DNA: TGTGCCAGCAGTTTATCGCGACTAGTAATCTACGAGCAGTACTTC. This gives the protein CASSLSRLVIYEQYF.

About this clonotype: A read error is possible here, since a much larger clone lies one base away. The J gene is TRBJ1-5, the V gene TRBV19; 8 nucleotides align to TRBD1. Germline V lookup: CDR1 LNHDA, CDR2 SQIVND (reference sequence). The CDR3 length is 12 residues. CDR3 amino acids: CVSRTGNQPQHF. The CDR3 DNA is TGTGTCAGTAGGACAGGGAATCAGCCCCAGCATTTT. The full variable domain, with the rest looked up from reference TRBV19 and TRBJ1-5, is DGGITQSPKYLFRKEGQNVTLSCEQNLNHDAMYWYRQDPGQGLRLIYYSQIVNDFQKGDIAEGYSVSREKKESFPLTVTSAQKNPTAFYLCVSRTGNQPQHFGDGTRLSIL.

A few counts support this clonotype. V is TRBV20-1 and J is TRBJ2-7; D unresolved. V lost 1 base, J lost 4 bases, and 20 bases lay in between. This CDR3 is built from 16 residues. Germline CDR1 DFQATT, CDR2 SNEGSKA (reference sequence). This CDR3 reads CSARGGEVLMAYEQYF. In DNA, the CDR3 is TGCAGTGCTAGAGGTGGAGAGGTTCTCATGGCGTACGAGCAGTACTTC.

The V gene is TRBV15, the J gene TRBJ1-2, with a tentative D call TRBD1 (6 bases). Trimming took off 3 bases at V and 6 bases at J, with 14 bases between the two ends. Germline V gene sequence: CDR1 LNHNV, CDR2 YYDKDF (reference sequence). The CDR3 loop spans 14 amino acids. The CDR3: CATSRRNRVDGYTF. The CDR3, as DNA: TGTGCCACCAGCAGGAGAAACAGGGTTGATGGCTACACCTTC.

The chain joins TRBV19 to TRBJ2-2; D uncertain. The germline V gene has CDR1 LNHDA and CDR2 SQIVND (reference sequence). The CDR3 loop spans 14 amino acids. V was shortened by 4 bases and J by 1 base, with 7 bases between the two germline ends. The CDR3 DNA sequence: TGTGCCAGTAGTAGAAGAAAGAACACCGGGGAGCTGTTTTTT. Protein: CASSRRKNTGELFF. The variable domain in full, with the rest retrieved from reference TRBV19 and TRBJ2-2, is DGGITQSPKYLFRKEGQNVTLSCEQNLNHDAMYWYRQDPGQGLRLIYYSQIVNDFQKGDIAEGYSVSREKKESFPLTVTSAQKNPTAFYLCASSRRKNTGELFFGEGSRLTVL.

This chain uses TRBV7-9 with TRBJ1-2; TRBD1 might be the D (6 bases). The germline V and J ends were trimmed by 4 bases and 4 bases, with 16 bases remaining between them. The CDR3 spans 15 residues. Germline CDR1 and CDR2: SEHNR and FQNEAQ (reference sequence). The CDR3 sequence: CASSSLGRGPYGYTF. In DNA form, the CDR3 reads TGTGCCAGCAGCTCACTAGGCAGGGGACCCTATGGCTACACCTTC.